One sample yielded the 5 T cell receptor beta chains listed below, sequenced in a study of regulatory T cells in long-lasting Graves disease. Assembly of TCR beta libraries relied on iRepertoire HTBI primers together with Arm-PCR of CDR3 regions. Each CDR3 protein is one row after TCRdb ran MiXCR on the multiplex PCR reads. The data show about 530,000 distinct CDR3 sequences, around 15% seen once. This sample's time point: newly diagnosed GD, antithyroid drugs for less than 3 months. Extracted RNA from PBMCs served as the source of the TCR library. These data were also reused for a study on T cells in Graves' hyperthyroidism and ophthalmopathy.

The starting material was peripheral blood mononuclear cells (PBMCs), obtained at new diagnosis, from a patient treated with antithyroid drugs. These receptors originate from a woman aged 35-65 years with Graves disease.

This clonotype has only a few counts. The chain has TRBV7-9 and TRBJ1-3; perhaps TRBD1 as D (5 bases). The V end was cut by 5 bases, the J end by 4 bases, with 15 bases between. Germline V CDR1 and CDR2: SEHNR, FQNEAQ (reference sequence). This CDR3 spans 15 amino acids. CDR3 residues: CASSVTGTRGNTIYF. The CDR3 coding sequence is TGTGCCAGCAGCGTAACCGGGACGCGAGGAAACACCATATATTTT.

The chain recombines TRBV12-3 or TRBV12-4 with TRBJ2-1; D gene unclear. V dropped 8 bases and J dropped 5 bases, with 13 bases sitting between them. The CDR3 totals 13 residues. DNA for the CDR3: TGTGCCAGCTCTATTTCGGGCAACAATGAGCAGTTCTTC. Protein product: CASSISGNNEQFF.

This clonotype was observed many times. The V call is TRBV2, the J call TRBJ2-2; 9 bases fit TRBD1. The CDR3 runs to 14 residues. CDR1 is SNHLY, CDR2 FYNNEI, per germline. J lost 0 bases, V lost 9 bases, and 2 bases had no gene match. As DNA, the CDR3 is TGTGCCAGAGACAGGGGGGCGAACACCGGGGAGCTGTTTTTT. Its translation is CARDRGANTGELFF. The full variable domain, with the rest looked up from reference TRBV2 and TRBJ2-2, is EPEVTQTPSHQVTQMGQEVILRCVPISNHLYFYWYRQILGQKVEFLVSFYNNEISEKSEIFDDQFSVERPDGSNFTLKIRSTKLEDSAMYFCARDRGANTGELFFGEGSRLTVL.

This clonotype came up a few times. The chain couples TRBV9 to TRBJ2-2; D uncertain. CDR1 and CDR2 (germline): SGDLS, YYNGEE. V was clipped by 0 bases and J by 7 bases, with 10 bases between them. The CDR3 sequence is 14 residues long. CDR3 region: CASSVVGTGGELFF. The CDR3 DNA sequence: TGTGCCAGCAGCGTAGTGGGAACTGGCGGGGAGCTGTTTTTT.

In its sample, this clonotype was seen many times. V and J are TRBV20-1 and TRBJ1-4; D gene uncertain. The germline V gene encodes CDR1 DFQATT and CDR2 SNEGSKA (reference sequence). Trimming removed 1 base at V and 0 bases at J, with 9 bases between. The CDR3 has 15 residues. The CDR3, as DNA: TGCAGTGCTAGAGTAAGGGAAACAACTAATGAAAAACTGTTTTTT. Translation: CSARVRETTNEKLFF.